The 15 T cell receptor beta chains below were found in one sample sequenced in a study of blood T cell repertoires in COVID-19 (TCRdb year 2020). The method behind the library was the immunoSEQ multiplex PCR assay. This is the immuneACCESS table as TCRdb keeps it, with only in-frame sequences that have V and J called. A part of the clones is gone; compared with another copy, unresolved V genes explain less than half, and the rest is unexplained. The sample table lists some 510,000 clones, around nine tenths of them with a count of one. The top ten constitute approximately 2% of the sample. Input material: PBMCs or T cells enriched from blood (not recorded which). These receptors were collected from a woman aged 40 to 49 who had recovered from COVID-19.

The table lists this clone with a few counts. J is TRBJ2-7 and V is TRBV27, with D perhaps matching TRBD2 (5 bases). Germline V CDR1 and CDR2: MNHEY, SMNVEV (reference sequence). The ends were cut back, 2 bases at V and 4 bases at J, with 12 bases in the middle. The CDR3 sequence is 14 residues long. The CDR3 loop is CASSLLDSGYEQYF. CDR3 nucleotide sequence: TGTGCCAGCAGTTTACTCGATTCGGGATACGAGCAGTACTTC.

The gene calls are TRBV9 and TRBJ2-2; D possibly corresponds to TRBD2 (7 bases). Germline V gives CDR1 SGDLS, CDR2 YYNGEE. The CDR3 extends over 15 amino acids. Trimming pared 2 bases from V and 3 bases from J, leaving 11 bases between. The CDR3 region has the DNA TGTGCCAGCAGCGTTCGGGGGGCTGACACCGGGGAGCTGTTTTTT. Encoded protein: CASSVRGADTGELFF. Filled out from reference TRBV9 and TRBJ2-2, the complete variable domain reads DSGVTQTPKHLITATGQRVTLRCSPRSGDLSVYWYQQSLDQGLQFLIQYYNGEERAKGNILERFSAQQFPDLHSELNLSSLELGDSALYFCASSVRGADTGELFFGEGSRLTVL.

This clone was observed once. This rearrangement joins TRBV18 to TRBJ1-3, with D perhaps matching TRBD1 (6 bases). With 3 bases removed from V and 2 bases from J, the gap between germline ends came to 17 bases. The CDR3 sequence is 17 residues long. CDR1 is KGHSH, CDR2 LQKENI, per germline. CDR3 sequence reads: CASSPVTGTQPGNTIYF. CDR3 sequence (DNA): TGTGCCAGCTCACCCGTTACCGGGACACAGCCTGGAAACACCATATATTTT. Combining the CDR3 with reference TRBV18 and TRBJ1-3 gives the whole variable domain NAGVMQNPRHLVRRRGQEARLRCSPMKGHSHVYWYRQLPEEGLKFMVYLQKENIIDESGMPKERFSAEFPKEGPSILRIQQVVRGDSAAYFCASSPVTGTQPGNTIYFGEGSWLTVV.

This chain connects TRBV7-2 to TRBJ2-1, with TRBD1 matching 9 bases. Germline V CDR1 and CDR2: SGHTA, FQGNSA. V shed 3 bases, J shed 10 bases, and the junction held 7 bases outside the gene matches. The CDR3 runs 14 residues. In nucleotides, the CDR3 is TGTGCCAGCAGCTTCTACTTCGGGACAGGGGAGCAGTTCTTC. This codes for CASSFYFGTGEQFF. Full variable domain (missing parts from reference TRBV7-2 and TRBJ2-1): GAGVSQSPSNKVTEKGKDVELRCDPISGHTALYWYRQSLGQGLEFLIYFQGNSAPDKSGLPSDRFSAERTGGSVSTLTIQRTQQEDSAVYLCASSFYFGTGEQFFGPGTRLTVL.

V usage is TRBV7-8 and J usage is TRBJ1-1; 8 bases fit TRBD1. Germline V gives CDR1 SGHVS, CDR2 FQNEAQ. The CDR3 has 14 amino acids. With V trimmed by 5 bases and J by 6 bases, 8 bases remained unmatched. In nucleotides, the CDR3 is TGTGCCAGCAGCACTGGACAGGGATCGCCTGAAGCTTTCTTT. Protein sequence: CASSTGQGSPEAFF.

J is TRBJ1-2 and V is TRBV6-1; D might be TRBD1 (6 bases). Trimming cost V 2 bases and J 1 base, with 29 bases left between them. Germline loops: CDR1 MNHNS, CDR2 SASEGT. CDR3 size: 21 residues. CDR3 region: CASSEYIRGTLQGNLNYGYTF. CDR3 nucleotides: TGTGCCAGCAGTGAATATATTCGGGGAACTTTACAGGGAAACCTTAACTATGGCTACACCTTC.

J is TRBJ2-5 and V is TRBV5-1; 9 nucleotides align to TRBD2. The V segment lost 2 bases and the J segment 5 bases; nucleotides outside the gene matches: 10. Germline V lookup: CDR1 SGHRS, CDR2 YFSETQ. This CDR3 has 16 amino acids. The CDR3 sequence: CASSLNVAGGKETQYF. The CDR3 DNA sequence: TGCGCCAGCAGCTTAAACGTGGCGGGAGGGAAGGAGACCCAGTACTTC.

The rearrangement joins TRBV10-3 to TRBJ2-5; a weak D match, TRBD1 (5 bases). CDR1 and CDR2 (germline): ENHRY, SYGVKD. V dropped 3 bases and J dropped 2 bases, with 7 bases sitting between them. The length of the CDR3 is 13 residues. The CDR3 DNA reads TGTGCCATCAGTGAACAGGTTCAAGAGACCCAGTACTTC. Translating it yields CAISEQVQETQYF.

The rearrangement links TRBV29-1 to TRBJ1-1; D uncertain. Trimming left V 7 bases short and J 2 bases short, with 5 bases between. The CDR3 length is 10 residues. Germline assignment: CDR1 SQVTM and CDR2 ANQGSEA. The CDR3 DNA follows: TGCAGCGCCACAAACACTGAAGCTTTCTTT. As protein: CSATNTEAFF. Full variable domain (remainder filled in from reference TRBV29-1 and TRBJ1-1): SAVISQKPSRDICQRGTSLTIQCQVDSQVTMMFWYRQQPGQSLTLIATANQGSEATYESGFVIDKFPISRPNLTFSTLTVSNMSPEDSSIYLCSATNTEAFFGQGTRLTVV.

The chain's CDR3 is CASSQDDGTSGRGQYF. The CDR3 DNA sequence: TGTGCCAGCAGCCAAGATGATGGGACTAGCGGGAGAGGGCAGTACTTC. The chain is built from TRBV3-1 (or the pseudogene TRBV3-2) and TRBJ2-7; 14 positions match TRBD2. The CDR3 length is 16 residues. The J segment lost 9 bases and the V segment lost 0 bases, leaving 7 bases of the junction unmatched. The V gene's germline CDR1 is LGHDT and CDR2 YNNKEL (reference sequence).

The V call is TRBV11-2, the J call TRBJ2-2; TRBD2 aligns across 8 bases. Germline V lookup: CDR1 SGHAT, CDR2 FQNNGV. V dropped 5 bases and J dropped 0; count of bases not matched to a gene: 11. CDR3 length: 18 amino acids. The CDR3 DNA reads TGTGCCAGCAGCCAGGGACTAGTCCGGTTCGCGAACACCGGGGAGCTGTTTTTT. It yields the protein CASSQGLVRFANTGELFF. Full variable domain (missing parts from reference TRBV11-2 and TRBJ2-2): EAGVAQSPRYKIIEKRQSVAFWCNPISGHATLYWYQQILGQGPKLLIQFQNNGVVDDSQLPKDRFSAERLKGVDSTLKIQPAKLEDSAVYLCASSQGLVRFANTGELFFGEGSRLTVL.

This clone occurred once. V usage is TRBV19 and J usage is TRBJ2-3; tentatively, D is TRBD1 (5 bases). Per germline, CDR1 LNHDA and CDR2 SQIVND (reference sequence). The CDR3 is made up of 13 amino acids. Trimming took 7 bases from V and 2 from J, leaving 10 bases between them. CDR3 in amino acids: CASKRQPTDTQYF. CDR3 coding DNA: TGTGCCAGTAAACGACAGCCCACAGATACGCAGTATTTT. The variable domain in full, with the rest retrieved from reference TRBV19 and TRBJ2-3, is DGGITQSPKYLFRKEGQNVTLSCEQNLNHDAMYWYRQDPGQGLRLIYYSQIVNDFQKGDIAEGYSVSREKKESFPLTVTSAQKNPTAFYLCASKRQPTDTQYFGPGTRLTVL.

This clone was seen only once. The gene calls are TRBV6-5 and TRBJ2-5; 12 bases align to TRBD2. Germline CDR1 reads MNHEY; CDR2 reads SVGAGI. Trimming removed 4 bases from V and 5 bases from J; junction bases left unmatched: 5. This CDR3 spans 15 amino acids. The CDR3: CASSSLAGGWETQYF. Here the CDR3 DNA reads TGTGCCAGCAGTTCCCTAGCGGGAGGGTGGGAGACCCAGTACTTC.

The V gene is TRBV5-1, the J gene TRBJ2-7, with TRBD2 identical over 9 bases. V shed 2 bases and J 3 bases; nucleotides not matched to a gene: 6. The length of the CDR3 is 15 residues. CDR1 and CDR2 (germline): SGHRS, YFSETQ. CDR3 nucleotides: TGCGCCAGCAGCTTATCACTAGCGGGTAACTACGAGCAGTACTTC. As protein: CASSLSLAGNYEQYF.

In DNA, the CDR3 is TGTGCCAGCAGCTTCCGACAGGGGGGGACCAAAGGCTACACCTTC. This translates into CASSFRQGGTKGYTF. The V and J genes are TRBV3-1 (or the pseudogene TRBV3-2) and TRBJ1-2; TRBD1 agrees at 9 bases. J was trimmed by 8 bases and V by 5 bases; bases with no gene match: 12. The CDR3 runs to 15 residues. CDR1 is LGHDT, CDR2 YNNKEL, per germline (reference sequence).